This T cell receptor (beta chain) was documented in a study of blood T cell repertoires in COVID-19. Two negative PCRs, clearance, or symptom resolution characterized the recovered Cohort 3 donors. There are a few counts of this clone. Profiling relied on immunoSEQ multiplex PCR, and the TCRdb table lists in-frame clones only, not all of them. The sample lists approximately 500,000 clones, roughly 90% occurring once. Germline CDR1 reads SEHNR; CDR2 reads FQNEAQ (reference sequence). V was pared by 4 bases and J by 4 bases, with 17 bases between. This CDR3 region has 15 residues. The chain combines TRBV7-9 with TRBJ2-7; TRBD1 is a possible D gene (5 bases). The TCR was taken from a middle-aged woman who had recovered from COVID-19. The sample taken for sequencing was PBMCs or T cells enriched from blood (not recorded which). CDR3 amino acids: CASSSPSRVGYEQYF. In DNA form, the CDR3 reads TGTGCCAGCAGCTCCCCCTCCAGGGTGGGATACGAGCAGTACTTC. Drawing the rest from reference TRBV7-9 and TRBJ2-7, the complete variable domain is DTGVSQNPRHKITKRGQNVTFRCDPISEHNRLYWYRQTLGQGPEFLTYFQNEAQLEKSRLLSDRFSAERPKGSFSTLEIQRTEQGDSAMYLCASSSPSRVGYEQYFGPGTRLTVT.